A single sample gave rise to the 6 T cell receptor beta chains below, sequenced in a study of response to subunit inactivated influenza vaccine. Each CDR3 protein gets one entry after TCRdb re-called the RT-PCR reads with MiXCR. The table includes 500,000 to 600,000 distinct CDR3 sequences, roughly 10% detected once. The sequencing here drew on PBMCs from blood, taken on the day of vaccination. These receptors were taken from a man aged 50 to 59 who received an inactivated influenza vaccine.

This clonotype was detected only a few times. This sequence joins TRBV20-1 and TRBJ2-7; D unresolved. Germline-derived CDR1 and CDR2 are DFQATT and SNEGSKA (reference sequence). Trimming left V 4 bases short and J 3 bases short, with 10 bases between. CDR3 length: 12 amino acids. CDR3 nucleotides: TGCAGTGCTACGGAAGGGATCTACGAGCAGTACTTC. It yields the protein CSATEGIYEQYF.

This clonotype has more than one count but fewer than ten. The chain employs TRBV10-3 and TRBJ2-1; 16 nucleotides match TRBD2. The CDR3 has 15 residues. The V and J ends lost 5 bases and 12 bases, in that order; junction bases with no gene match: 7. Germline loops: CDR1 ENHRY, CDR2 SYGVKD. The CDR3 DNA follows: TGTGCCATCAGTAAAACCGGGACTAGCGGGGGGGGGCAGTTCTTC. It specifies CAISKTGTSGGGQFF.

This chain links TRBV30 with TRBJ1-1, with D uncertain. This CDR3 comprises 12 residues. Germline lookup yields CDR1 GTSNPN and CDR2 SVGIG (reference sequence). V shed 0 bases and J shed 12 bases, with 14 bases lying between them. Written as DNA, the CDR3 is TGTGCCTGGAGTGTCGGGAGGGCAAGCTCTTTCTTT. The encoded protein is CAWSVGRASSFF.

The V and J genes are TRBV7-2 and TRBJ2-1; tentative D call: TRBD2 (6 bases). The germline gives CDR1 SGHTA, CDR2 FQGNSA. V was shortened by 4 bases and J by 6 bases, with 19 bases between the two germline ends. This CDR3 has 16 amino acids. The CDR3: CASSSGLSALRNEQFF. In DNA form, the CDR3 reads TGTGCCAGCAGCTCGGGACTGAGTGCCCTCCGCAATGAGCAGTTCTTC.

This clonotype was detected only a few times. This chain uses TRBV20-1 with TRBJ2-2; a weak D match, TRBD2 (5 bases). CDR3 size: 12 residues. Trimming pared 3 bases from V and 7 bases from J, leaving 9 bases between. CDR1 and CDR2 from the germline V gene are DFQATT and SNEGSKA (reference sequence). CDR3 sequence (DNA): TGCAGTGCTAGCGACGGGGTCGGGGAGCTGTTTTTT. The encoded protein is CSASDGVGELFF.

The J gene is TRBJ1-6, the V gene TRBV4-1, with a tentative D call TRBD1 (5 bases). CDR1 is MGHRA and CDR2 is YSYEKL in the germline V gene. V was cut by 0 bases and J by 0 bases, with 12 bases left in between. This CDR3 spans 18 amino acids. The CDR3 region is CASSQDFGASSYNSPLHF. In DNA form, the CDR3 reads TGCGCCAGCAGCCAAGATTTTGGGGCTAGCTCCTATAATTCACCCCTCCACTTT.